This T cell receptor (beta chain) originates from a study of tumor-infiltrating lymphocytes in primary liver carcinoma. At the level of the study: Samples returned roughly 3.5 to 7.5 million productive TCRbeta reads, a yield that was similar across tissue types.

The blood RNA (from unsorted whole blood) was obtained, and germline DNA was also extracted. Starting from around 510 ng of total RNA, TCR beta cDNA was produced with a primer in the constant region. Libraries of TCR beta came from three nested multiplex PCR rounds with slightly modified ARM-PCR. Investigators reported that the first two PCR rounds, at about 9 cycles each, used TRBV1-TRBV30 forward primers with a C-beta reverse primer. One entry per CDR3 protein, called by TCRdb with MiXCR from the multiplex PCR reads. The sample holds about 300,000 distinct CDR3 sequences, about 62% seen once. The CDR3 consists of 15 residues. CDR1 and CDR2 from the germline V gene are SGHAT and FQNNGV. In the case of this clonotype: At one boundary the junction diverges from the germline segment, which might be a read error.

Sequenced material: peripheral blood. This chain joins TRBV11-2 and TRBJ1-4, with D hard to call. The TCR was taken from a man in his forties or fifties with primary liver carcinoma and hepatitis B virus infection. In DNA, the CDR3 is TGTGTCAGCAGCGTCACAGTTTCTACTAATGAAAAACTGTTTTTT. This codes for CVSSVTVSTNEKLFF.